The rows below give T cell receptor beta chains drawn from one sample of a study of early stage breast cancer tumors. This table comes from immunoSEQ multiplex PCR, and its TCRdb copy is limited to in-frame clones, with some not included. This sample has a few thousand clones, with 65% to 80% found just once. Sample: breast tumor tissue. The receptors were gathered from a person in their 40s with breast cancer. CDR3s include the opening cysteine and the closing phenylalanine or tryptophan. A D gene is named only where the DNA matches it firmly. Expanded clones are given a class, and other clones once, few, many or no size at all.

abundance	v_gene	j_gene	len	d_gene	CDR3aa	CDR3nt
-	TRBV6-1	TRBJ2-3	15	-	CASKLTGGSTDTQYF	TGTGCCAGCAAGTTGACAGGAGGAAGCACAGATACGCAGTATTTT
-	TRBV25-1	TRBJ2-1	16	TRBD2	CATAPPGLAGVNEQFF	TGTGCCACCGCCCCTCCGGGACTAGCGGGAGTAAATGAGCAGTTCTTC
-	TRBV7-3	TRBJ1-1	15	-	CASSPFGGVNTEAFF	TGTGCCAGCAGCCCTTTTGGGGGGGTGAACACTGAAGCTTTCTTT
-	TRBV5-4	TRBJ2-7	15	TRBD1	CASSQGQGAIYEQYF	TGTGCCAGCAGCCAGGGACAGGGGGCTATATACGAGCAGTACTTC
-	TRBV7-2	TRBJ2-1	17	-	CASSSKPGVGLNNEQFF	TGTGCCAGCAGCTCCAAACCGGGGGTGGGGCTGAACAATGAGCAGTTCTTC
few	TRBV18	TRBJ1-2	12	TRBD1	CASSPTGDGYTF	TGTGCCAGCTCACCCACAGGGGACGGCTACACCTTC
-	TRBV19	TRBJ1-6	16	-	CASRPLLGGDNSPLHF	TGTGCCAGTAGACCCCTGTTAGGGGGGGATAATTCACCCCTCCACTTT
-	TRBV27	TRBJ2-2	16	TRBD2	CASQYTSGRGTGELFF	TGTGCCAGCCAGTATACTAGCGGGAGAGGTACCGGGGAGCTGTTTTTT
large	TRBV18	TRBJ2-5	13	-	CASSPPGGETQYF	TGTGCCAGCTCACCACCAGGAGGAGAGACCCAGTACTTC
-	TRBV30	TRBJ2-3	14	-	CAWSGAGFTDTQYF	TGTGCCTGGAGTGGGGCAGGGTTCACAGATACGCAGTATTTT
-	TRBV2	TRBJ1-1	13	-	CASRGFQNTEAFF	TGTGCCAGCAGGGGGTTCCAGAACACTGAAGCTTTCTTT